The clone carrying this TCR beta chain was counted a few times. The target antigen is unknown. The data stem from a study of T cell repertoires in cytomegalovirus infection. Study-wide findings and caveats: The ex vivo response was dominated by HLA-C-restricted CMV-specific TCR beta clonotypes.

TCRdb recomputed calls from the reads with MiXCR, one row per CDR3 protein. The sample lists approximately 630,000 distinct CDR3 sequences; about 24% were seen once. Sequencing was done on a sample of CD8+ T cells from PBMCs. The sequence was collected from a human donor in good health (CMV status not recorded). Some clones in this sample may be carry-over from other donors' samples.

CDR3: CASRRPGHTPNTEAFF. The CDR3 region has the DNA TGTGCCAGCAGGAGACCGGGACACACTCCGAACACTGAAGCTTTCTTT. V gene TRBV7-9 combines with J gene TRBJ1-1, with D possibly matching TRBD1 (6 bases). Trimming took 6 bases from V and 1 from J, leaving 18 bases between them. Per the germline V gene, CDR1 is SEHNR and CDR2 is FQNEAQ (reference sequence). The CDR3 has 16 amino acids.